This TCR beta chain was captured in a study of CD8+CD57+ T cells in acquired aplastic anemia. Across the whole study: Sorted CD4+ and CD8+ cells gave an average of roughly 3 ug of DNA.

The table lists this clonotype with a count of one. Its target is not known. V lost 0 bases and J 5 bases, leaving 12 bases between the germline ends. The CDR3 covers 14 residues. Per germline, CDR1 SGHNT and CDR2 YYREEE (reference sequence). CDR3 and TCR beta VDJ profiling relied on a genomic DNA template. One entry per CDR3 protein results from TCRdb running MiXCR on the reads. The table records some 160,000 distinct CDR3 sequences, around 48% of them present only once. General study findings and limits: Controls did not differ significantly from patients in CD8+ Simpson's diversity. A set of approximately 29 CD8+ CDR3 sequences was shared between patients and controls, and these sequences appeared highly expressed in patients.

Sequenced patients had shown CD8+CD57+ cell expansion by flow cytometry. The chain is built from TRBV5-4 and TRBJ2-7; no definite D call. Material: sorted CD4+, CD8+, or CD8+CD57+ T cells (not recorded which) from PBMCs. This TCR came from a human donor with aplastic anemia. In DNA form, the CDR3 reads TGTGCCAGCAGCTTGGATGTAGGGTCGAACGAGCAGTACTTC. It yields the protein CASSLDVGSNEQYF.